The 27 T cell receptor delta chains presented below share a single source sample, sequenced in a study of Vδ1+ human thymocytes. General study findings and limits: In the thymus, TRG and TRD repertoires looked highly polyclonal with Gaussian CDR3 lengths.

Antigens for these TCRs are unknown. The template was reverse-transcribed extracted RNA. CDR3 amplicons came from multiplex PCR with pooled V-gene forward and constant-region reverse primers. TCRdb re-called the multiplex PCR reads via CATT. The sample lists 50,000 to 75,000 delta-chain clones, about 15% occurring once. Sequencing was carried out using Vdelta1+ gamma-delta thymocytes from the thymus. Subset denoted: FACS-sorted CD3+ TCRalphabeta- TCRVdelta1+ TCRVdelta2- thymocytes. These receptor sequences come from a girl less than two years old who had congenital heart surgery.

V is TRDV1 and J is TRDJ1, with D possibly being TRDD3 (5 bases). The V gene lost 0 bases and the J gene lost 0 bases, with 26 bases spanning the gap. CDR1 is TSWWSYY and CDR2 is QGS in the germline V gene. CDR3 length equals 21 residues. The CDR3 bases are TGTGCTCTTGGGGAACTTTTGCCTCGGGGGGTTCTAAATGAGTACACCGATAAACTCATCTTT. Its translation: CALGELLPRGVLNEYTDKLIF.

The chain joins TRDV1 to TRDJ1; 8 bases agree with TRDD3. This CDR3 spans 20 amino acids. Losses at the gene ends were 3 bases for V and 3 bases for J; bases not matched to a gene: 21. From germline, CDR1 is TSWWSYY and CDR2 QGS. The CDR3, as DNA: TGTGCTCTTGGGGAGAGCGCACCTTTCCCAGGTACTGGGGGTCCCGATAAACTCATCTTT. Protein product: CALGESAPFPGTGGPDKLIF.

The chain couples TRDV1 to TRDJ1; 13 nucleotides line up with TRDD3. Germline assignment: CDR1 TSWWSYY and CDR2 QGS. The CDR3 runs to 21 residues. V lost 0 bases, J lost 1 base, and 14 bases stayed unmatched. DNA for the CDR3: TGTGCTCTTGGGGAACTTACCGGTACTGGGGGATACGAACCTACCACCGATAAACTCATCTTT. It translates to CALGELTGTGGYEPTTDKLIF.

The genes are TRDV1 and TRDJ1, with 11 nucleotides matching TRDD3. The CDR3 covers 24 residues. Germline V CDR1 and CDR2: TSWWSYY, QGS. The ends lost 4 bases at V and 0 bases at J; junction bases unmatched: 28. CDR3 sequence: CALGGGLRKRDRGGGYGYTDKLIF. The CDR3 coding sequence is TGTGCTCTTGGGGGCGGCCTTCGTAAACGGGACCGGGGTGGGGGATACGGGTACACCGATAAACTCATCTTT.

This clone came up a few times. The chain carries TRDV1 and TRDJ1; 10 bases are a match to TRDD3. Germline V gene lookup returns CDR1 TSWWSYY and CDR2 QGS. The ends lost 3 bases at V and 5 bases at J; junction bases unmatched: 12. The CDR3 sequence is 17 residues long. CDR3 coding DNA: TGTGCTCTTGGGGATGGTATACTGGGGGATCGAGGGGATAAACTCATCTTT. The encoded protein is CALGDGILGDRGDKLIF.

V is TRDV1 and J is TRDJ1, with 11 bases matching TRDD3. Looked up from germline, CDR1 is TSWWSYY and CDR2 is QGS. The CDR3 has 21 amino acids. Losses at the gene ends were 5 bases for V and 1 base for J; bases not matched to a gene: 21. The CDR3 coding sequence is TGTGCTCTTGGGAAACGGCCTTCCCTCCGTTACTGGGGGATAGGCACCGATAAACTCATCTTT. This codes for CALGKRPSLRYWGIGTDKLIF.

J is TRDJ1 and V is TRDV1; TRDD3 agrees at 11 bases. This CDR3 comprises 19 residues. J was trimmed by 2 bases and V by 2 bases; bases with no gene match: 13. CDR1 and CDR2 (germline): TSWWSYY, QGS. CDR3 sequence reads: CALGEIPSSDWGITDKLIF. In DNA, the CDR3 is TGTGCTCTTGGGGAAATTCCCTCCTCCGACTGGGGGATAACCGATAAACTCATCTTT.

This clone has more than one count but fewer than ten. This rearrangement joins TRDV1 to TRDJ1, with 7 nucleotides matching TRDD2. This CDR3 spans 18 amino acids. Germline lookup yields CDR1 TSWWSYY and CDR2 QGS. Germline trimming cut 1 base from V and 0 bases from J; bases unmatched to any gene: 11. The CDR3 loop reads CALGEPLSYERYTDKLIF. The CDR3 DNA is TGTGCTCTTGGGGAACCCCTTTCCTACGAGCGATACACCGATAAACTCATCTTT.

On this clone: Other nucleotide sequences from this sample produce the same CDR3. The chain uses TRDV1 and TRDJ1; D gene uncertain. The CDR3 totals 13 residues. V dropped 3 bases and J dropped 2 bases, with 7 bases sitting between them. CDR1 and CDR2 from the germline V gene are TSWWSYY and QGS. In DNA form, the CDR3 reads TGTGCTCTTGGGGAGCTCGGGACCGATAAACTCATCTTT. This translates into CALGELGTDKLIF.

There are a few counts of this clone. This chain uses TRDV1 with TRDJ1; the match to TRDD3 covers 8 bases. There are 25 residues in the CDR3. The germline V gene has CDR1 TSWWSYY and CDR2 QGS. J gave up 0 bases and V 1 base, and 31 bases lay outside the gene matches. CDR3 amino acids: CALGERHVDKSPTHWGFFHTDKLIF. The CDR3, as DNA: TGTGCTCTTGGGGAACGACATGTCGATAAGTCCCCAACACACTGGGGGTTTTTCCACACCGATAAACTCATCTTT.

The gene calls are TRDV1 and TRDJ1; TRDD3 matches at 8 bases. Germline values: CDR1 TSWWSYY, CDR2 QGS. With 0 bases clipped from V and 0 bases from J, the junction kept 12 bases outside the gene matches. The CDR3 consists of 19 residues. Written as DNA, the CDR3 is TGTGCTCTTGGGGAACTAAACGGTCTTGGGGGATTGTACACCGATAAACTCATCTTT. This sequence encodes CALGELNGLGGLYTDKLIF.

The rearrangement links TRDV1 to TRDJ1; TRDD3 matches 11 bases. With 0 bases clipped from V and 1 base from J, the junction kept 22 bases outside the gene matches. CDR1 and CDR2 from the germline V gene are TSWWSYY and QGS. The CDR3 length is 23 residues. CDR3: CALGELRVLGVGDTRSITDKLIF. The CDR3, as DNA: TGTGCTCTTGGGGAACTACGGGTACTAGGAGTGGGGGATACGCGCAGTATCACCGATAAACTCATCTTT.

The genes are TRDV1 and TRDJ1; no reliable D call. V shed 3 bases and J shed 7 bases, with 9 bases lying between them. The CDR3 loop spans 12 amino acids. Per the germline V gene, CDR1 is TSWWSYY and CDR2 is QGS. The CDR3 is CALGDRARKLIF. CDR3 bases: TGTGCTCTTGGGGACAGGGCGCGTAAACTCATCTTT.

This clone was seen a few times. V is TRDV1 and J is TRDJ1, with 9 nucleotides matching TRDD3. V lost 3 bases, J lost 0 bases, and 23 bases stayed unmatched. Looked up from germline, CDR1 is TSWWSYY and CDR2 is QGS. CDR3 size: 22 residues. DNA of the CDR3: TGTGCTCTTGGGGATCCTCTCCCCTTGGGGGATATTCTCCCTCTTAACACCGATAAACTCATCTTT. This encodes CALGDPLPLGDILPLNTDKLIF.

The chain carries TRDV1 and TRDJ1, with TRDD3 matching over 12 bases. Germline V gene data show CDR1 as TSWWSYY and CDR2 as QGS. V gave up 0 bases and J gave up 1 base; unmatched junction bases: 9. The length of the CDR3 is 19 residues. The CDR3 region is CALGELGRWGIRLTDKLIF. DNA for the CDR3: TGTGCTCTTGGGGAACTTGGGCGCTGGGGGATACGCCTCACCGATAAACTCATCTTT.

This clone occurred a few times. The rearrangement joins TRDV1 to TRDJ1; perhaps TRDD3 as D (5 bases). Trimming stripped 6 bases from V and 0 bases from J, with 23 bases between. Germline CDR1 TSWWSYY, CDR2 QGS. This CDR3 has 18 amino acids. The CDR3 DNA reads as TGTGCTCTTGGTCCGGAGGGGGGGTCGACCCCGTACACCGATAAACTCATCTTT. Its protein product is CALGPEGGSTPYTDKLIF.

The chain employs TRDV1 and TRDJ1; TRDD2 matches 7 bases. In germline, CDR1 is TSWWSYY, CDR2 QGS. The CDR3 loop spans 20 amino acids. V shed 2 bases, J shed 0 bases, and the junction held 18 bases outside the gene matches. The CDR3, as DNA: TGTGCTCTTGGGGAATTAAGTTTCCTACGCCTCGGGGGTTACACCGATAAACTCATCTTT. Translating gives CALGELSFLRLGGYTDKLIF.

The chain uses TRDV1 and TRDJ1; unclear D gene. Germline CDR1 reads TSWWSYY; CDR2 reads QGS. This CDR3 has 18 residues. V lost 3 bases and J lost 1, with 21 bases in between. The CDR3 spells CALGDLFYEPCATDKLIF. As DNA, the CDR3 is TGTGCTCTTGGGGATCTATTCTACGAGCCATGTGCCACCGATAAACTCATCTTT.

This chain connects TRDV1 to TRDJ1; tentative D call: TRDD1 (6 bases). The CDR3 is made up of 18 amino acids. V lost 0 bases to trimming and J lost 0 bases, with 17 bases between them. CDR1 is TSWWSYY, CDR2 QGS, per germline. The CDR3 spells CALGELGGRIVDTDKLIF. Here the CDR3 DNA reads TGTGCTCTTGGGGAACTTGGAGGACGAATAGTCGACACCGATAAACTCATCTTT.

The chain recombines TRAV29/DV5 with TRDJ1, with a weak D call TRDD3 (6 bases). V was clipped by 4 bases and J by 0 bases, with 25 bases between them. The germline V gene encodes CDR1 NSMFDY and CDR2 ISSIKDK. The CDR3 is 18 residues long. This chain's CDR3 is CAAHNWGSIDFYTDKLIF. DNA of the CDR3: TGTGCAGCACATAATTGGGGGTCCATCGACTTCTACACCGATAAACTCATCTTT.

This clone has just a few counts. The gene calls are TRDV1 and TRDJ1, with D perhaps matching TRDD2 (6 bases). Germline assignment: CDR1 TSWWSYY and CDR2 QGS. Trimming removed 5 bases at V and 0 bases at J, with 22 bases between. The CDR3 has 18 amino acids. The DNA for the CDR3 is TGTGCTCTTGGGAACTCCTTCCCCGGAGAGCCGTACACCGATAAACTCATCTTT. Translation gives CALGNSFPGEPYTDKLIF.

The table lists this clone with a few counts. The chain recombines TRAV29/DV5 with TRDJ1, with 9 bases that match TRDD2. The CDR3 totals 20 residues. J was trimmed by 0 bases and V by 1 base; bases with no gene match: 19. Germline CDR1 and CDR2: NSMFDY and ISSIKDK. DNA for the CDR3: TGTGCAGCAAGCCCGTCAGCCCTTCCTACAGGGGACCGGTACACCGATAAACTCATCTTT. This sequence encodes CAASPSALPTGDRYTDKLIF.

The chain recombines TRDV1 with TRDJ1, with 8 bases aligning to TRDD3. The CDR3 loop spans 18 amino acids. Germline V gene data show CDR1 as TSWWSYY and CDR2 as QGS. Losses at the gene ends were 5 bases for V and 0 bases for J; bases not matched to a gene: 14. The CDR3 loop reads CALGIGWGPLGDTDKLIF. The CDR3 region has the DNA TGTGCTCTTGGGATAGGTTGGGGCCCACTGGGGGACACCGATAAACTCATCTTT.

Turning to this clone: At one boundary the junction diverges from the germline segment, which might be a read error. This chain connects TRDV1 to TRDJ1, with D hard to call. This CDR3 region has 14 residues. CDR1 TSWWSYY and CDR2 QGS come from the germline V gene. The CDR3 is CALGELEETDKPIF. The CDR3 DNA reads as TGTGCTCTTGGGGAACTAGAGGAGACCGATAAACCCATCTTT.

This chain links TRDV1 with TRDJ1; 7 nucleotides align to TRDD3. The ends lost 0 bases at V and 1 base at J; junction bases unmatched: 8. There are 17 residues in the CDR3. Germline CDR1 is TSWWSYY and CDR2 is QGS. The CDR3 DNA reads TGTGCTCTTGGGGAACTACGCAGCTGGGGGCTCACCGATAAACTCATCTTT. Protein: CALGELRSWGLTDKLIF.

This clone was counted only a few times. This sequence joins TRDV1 and TRDJ1; 8 nucleotides match TRDD3. The CDR3 spans 20 residues. The V and J ends lost 0 bases and 1 base, in that order; junction bases with no gene match: 16. CDR1 is TSWWSYY and CDR2 is QGS in the germline V gene. In DNA, the CDR3 is TGTGCTCTTGGGGAACTCAAAAAACAGTACTGGGGGGGGCGCACCGATAAACTCATCTTT. Protein: CALGELKKQYWGGRTDKLIF.

The gene calls are TRDV1 and TRDJ1; D is perhaps TRDD3 (6 bases). Trimming cost V 4 bases and J 0 bases, with 18 bases left between them. CDR3 size: 17 residues. The germline V gene has CDR1 TSWWSYY and CDR2 QGS. CDR3 protein: CALGADRGGMYTDKLIF. The CDR3 DNA is TGTGCTCTTGGGGCCGACCGTGGGGGCATGTACACCGATAAACTCATCTTT.